Each of the 17 T cell receptor beta chains below was sequenced from the same sample in a study of blood T cells in healthy people across ages. Through a sample-barcoded 5' primer and a J-beta primer mix, a second PCR was run for roughly 7 to 12 cycles. TCRdb reprocessed the 5' RACE reads via MiXCR and lists one record per CDR3 protein. Of 780,000 or so distinct CDR3 sequences listed, just under 25% are singletons. These data also formed part of another study, on T cells of mothers and their children.

Input material: blood. Every receptor here comes from a boy between 10 and 17 years old in good health.

The chain joins TRBV6-2 or TRBV6-3 to TRBJ2-7; 10 bases fit TRBD2. With V trimmed by 2 bases and J by 5 bases, 9 bases remained unmatched. The CDR3 extends over 16 amino acids. Germline V gene sequence: CDR1 MNHEY, CDR2 SVGEGT. The CDR3 region is CASSYRTSGRSNEQYF. CDR3 nucleotides: TGTGCCAGCAGTTACCGGACTAGCGGTCGTTCAAACGAGCAGTACTTC.

The rearrangement uses TRBV28 and TRBJ2-6, with a weak D call TRBD2 (6 bases). Deletions cut 8 bases from V and 0 bases from J, with 20 bases between. This CDR3 has 18 amino acids. CDR1 is MDHEN, CDR2 SYDVKM, per germline. CDR3: CASQPGDGVLSGANVLTF. CDR3 DNA sequence: TGTGCCAGCCAACCGGGGGATGGGGTACTCTCTGGGGCCAACGTCCTGACTTTC.

This clonotype appeared a few times. The chain is built from TRBV28 and TRBJ1-5; TRBD1 matches 8 bases. The germline gives CDR1 MDHEN, CDR2 SYDVKM. The CDR3 has 14 residues. The ends lost 10 bases at V and 3 bases at J; junction bases unmatched: 8. CDR3 coding DNA: TGTGCCATTACGACAGGGGTGAACAATCAGCCCCAGCATTTT. Translation: CAITTGVNNQPQHF. The whole variable domain, remainder taken from reference TRBV28 and TRBJ1-5, is DVKVTQSSRYLVKRTGEKVFLECVQDMDHENMFWYRQDPGLGLRLIYFSYDVKMKEKGDIPEGYSVSREKKERFSLILESASTNQTSMYLCAITTGVNNQPQHFGDGTRLSIL.

This clonotype was picked up a small number of times. The CDR3 region has the DNA TGTGCCAGCGGGCCCGGAACGCAGTATTTT. Protein product: CASGPGTQYF. The chain links TRBV12-3 or TRBV12-4 to TRBJ2-3; D ambiguous. V shed 8 bases and J shed 9 bases, with 9 bases lying between them. The CDR3 is made up of 10 amino acids.

This chain uses TRBV7-2 with TRBJ2-3; either TRBD1 or TRBD2 may fit D (5 bases each). V was cut by 3 bases and J by 4 bases, with 17 bases left in between. CDR1 is SGHTA, CDR2 FQGNSA, per germline. The CDR3 has 16 amino acids. CDR3 region: CASSFRDALSPDTQYF. The DNA for the CDR3 is TGTGCCAGCAGCTTCCGGGACGCACTCTCCCCAGATACGCAGTATTTT.

This chain connects TRBV7-6 to TRBJ2-1; D is uncertain. Germline V gene data show CDR1 as SGHVS and CDR2 as FNYEAQ. The CDR3 consists of 16 residues. Between the trimmed V and J ends, which lost 0 bases and 5 bases, there was a span of 14 bases. The CDR3 reads CASSLAAKQSNNEQFF. CDR3 in DNA: TGTGCCAGCAGCTTAGCCGCGAAACAGAGTAACAATGAGCAGTTCTTC.

This clonotype was seen a handful of times. This chain uses TRBV12-5 with TRBJ2-1; no reliable D call. V was shortened by 4 bases and J by 8 bases, with 12 bases between the two germline ends. This CDR3 region has 13 residues. Per the germline V gene, CDR1 is LGHNT and CDR2 is FRNRAP. The CDR3 reads CASGSTGTDEQFF. The CDR3, as DNA: TGTGCTAGTGGTTCCACGGGTACAGATGAGCAGTTCTTC.

The genes are TRBV12-3 or TRBV12-4 and TRBJ1-2, with TRBD1 matching over 7 bases. V trimming: 6 bases; J trimming: 3 bases; junction bases outside the gene matches: 10. The CDR3 loop spans 15 amino acids. CDR3 region: CASRKPTGRHYGYTF. Here the CDR3 DNA reads TGTGCCAGCAGGAAACCGACAGGGCGGCACTATGGCTACACCTTC.

Only a few counts were recorded for this clonotype. The V call is TRBV9, the J call TRBJ2-5; no reliable D call. Between the trimmed V and J ends, which lost 0 bases and 1 base, there was a span of 10 bases. The germline V gene encodes CDR1 SGDLS and CDR2 YYNGEE. This CDR3 comprises 15 residues. This chain's CDR3 is CASSVALDRQETQYF. The DNA for the CDR3 is TGTGCCAGCAGCGTAGCTCTAGATCGCCAAGAGACCCAGTACTTC. Based on the CDR3 plus reference TRBV9 and TRBJ2-5, the full variable domain is DSGVTQTPKHLITATGQRVTLRCSPRSGDLSVYWYQQSLDQGLQFLIQYYNGEERAKGNILERFSAQQFPDLHSELNLSSLELGDSALYFCASSVALDRQETQYFGPGTRLLVL.

This clonotype has just a few counts. V gene TRBV4-3 combines with J gene TRBJ1-3; the D gene is possibly TRBD1 (6 bases). The length of the CDR3 is 15 residues. The V and J ends lost 2 bases and 2 bases respectively, with 10 bases between them. Per germline, CDR1 LGHNA and CDR2 YSLEER. The CDR3, as DNA: TGCGCCAGCAGCCAAATCAGGGGTCCTGGAAACACCATATATTTT. Amino acids: CASSQIRGPGNTIYF.

Only one count was recorded for this clonotype. Germline is not matched at one junction end, which may reflect a read error. This rearrangement joins TRBV9 to TRBJ2-3, with D possibly being TRBD1 (6 bases). Germline values: CDR1 SGDLS, CDR2 YYNGEE. The CDR3 extends over 16 amino acids. The CDR3 here is CTSSVEVTGSTDTQYF. The CDR3 coding sequence is TGTACCAGCAGCGTAGAAGTAACAGGGTCCACGGATACGCAGTATTTT. The variable domain in full, completed from reference TRBV9 and TRBJ2-3, reads DSGVTQTPKHLITATGQRVTLRCSPRSGDLSVYWYQQSLDQGLQFLIQYYNGEERAKGNILERFSAQQFPDLHSELNLSSLELGDSALYFCTSSVEVTGSTDTQYFGPGTRLTVL.

The V gene is TRBV12-5, the J gene TRBJ2-5; D uncertain. The CDR3 is 11 amino acids. The germline CDR1 and CDR2 sequences are LGHNT and FRNRAP. Trimming removed 1 base from V and 7 bases from J, with 4 bases in between. CDR3 in amino acids: CASGLEVTQYF. The CDR3 coding sequence is TGTGCTAGTGGTTTGGAGGTGACCCAGTACTTC.

The chain is built from TRBV29-1 and TRBJ2-1, with D hard to call. With the DNA end fitting TRBJ2-5 better, the J assignment may be wrong. The V gene's germline CDR1 is SQVTM and CDR2 ANQGSEA. This CDR3 comprises 16 residues. This CDR3 reads CSVTDPRRAGQETQYF. In DNA form, the CDR3 reads TGCAGCGTTACCGATCCTCGCCGAGCCGGACAAGAGACCCAGTACTTC.

The sample holds a few counts of this clonotype. This chain joins TRBV6-1 and TRBJ1-5; D not certain. Trimming shortened V by 2 bases and J by 0 bases, and 17 bases separated the two germline ends. Germline assignment: CDR1 MNHNS and CDR2 SASEGT. There are 18 residues in the CDR3. Written as DNA, the CDR3 is TGTGCCAGCAGTGAAAGTCGTAGTAAAGTTCATAGCAATCAGCCCCAGCATTTT. It is translated as CASSESRSKVHSNQPQHF.

The CDR3 sequence is CASSLTGQGTSYEQYF. The CDR3 coding sequence is TGTGCCAGCAGTTTAACGGGACAGGGAACCTCCTACGAGCAGTACTTC. The chain combines TRBV28 with TRBJ2-5, with 9 bases lining up with TRBD1. The end of the DNA is better explained by TRBJ2-7, so the J call may be wrong. The CDR3 sequence is 16 residues long. CDR1 and CDR2 (germline): MDHEN, SYDVKM.

This clonotype was recorded at least ten times. This rearrangement joins TRBV29-1 to TRBJ2-5, with 8 bases aligning to TRBD1. Germline assignment: CDR1 SQVTM and CDR2 ANQGSEA. The CDR3 extends over 13 amino acids. V trimming: 6 bases; J trimming: 5 bases; junction bases outside the gene matches: 8. The CDR3: CSVDQGAGETQYF. The CDR3 DNA follows: TGCAGCGTGGACCAGGGGGCTGGGGAGACCCAGTACTTC.

This clonotype has more than one count but fewer than ten. The chain uses TRBV12-5 and TRBJ2-7; D is unclear. Germline V CDR1 and CDR2: LGHNT, FRNRAP. The CDR3 extends over 13 amino acids. V was trimmed by 7 bases and J by 3 bases, leaving 13 bases between them. The CDR3 DNA is TGTGCTAGTGCCTCTCCACCGGGCTACGAGCAGTACTTC. Translation gives CASASPPGYEQYF. The full variable domain, rest sourced from reference TRBV12-5 and TRBJ2-7, is DARVTQTPRHKVTEMGQEVTMRCQPILGHNTVFWYRQTMMQGLELLAYFRNRAPLDDSGMPKDRFSAEMPDATLATLKIQPSEPRDSAVYFCASASPPGYEQYFGPGTRLTVT.